This T cell receptor (beta chain) emerged from a study of blood T cell repertoires in COVID-19. As for the study in general: T cells, B-cell-depleted T cells, or PBMCs supplied cDNA or gDNA.

Germline CDR1 MNHEY, CDR2 SVGAGI. This CDR3 contains 14 residues. Germline trimming cut 6 bases from V and 4 bases from J; bases unmatched to any gene: 5. Per the original data handling: The assay estimated nucleated cells by amplifying reference gene primers. The data were produced by immunoSEQ multiplex PCR, yet TCRdb's version contains in-frame clones alone and is incomplete. Clone size and V and J calls were adopted from that table, with D and trimming inferred from the DNA. This sample yields 200,000 or so clones, of which 70% to 85% are seen a single time; 6.5% to 7% belongs to the top ten. The receptor comes from a human donor with acute or convalescent COVID-19. The donor label of this sample is uncertain. The V call is TRBV6-5, the J call TRBJ2-5; TRBD1 agrees at 10 bases. Sequencing input: peripheral blood. As DNA, the CDR3 is TGTGCCAGCAGCCCGACAGGGGGCTTAGAGACCCAGTACTTC. Protein: CASSPTGGLETQYF.